This T cell receptor beta chain was recorded in a study of blood T cell repertoires in COVID-19. This table comes from immunoSEQ multiplex PCR, and its TCRdb copy is limited to in-frame clones, with some not included. The table shows about 230,000 clones, with roughly 76% occurring only once. Germline CDR1 MDHEN, CDR2 SYDVKM. The CDR3 is 15 residues long. J gave up 6 bases and V 6 bases, and 9 bases lay outside the gene matches. This clonotype was obtained from an elderly woman with COVID-19, enrolled during active disease. Sequenced sample: peripheral blood. This chain links TRBV28 with TRBJ1-4; 8 bases line up with TRBD1. The CDR3 loop is CASSRADRGDEKLFF. DNA for the CDR3: TGTGCCAGCAGCCGCGCAGACAGGGGAGATGAAAAACTGTTTTTT.